The source of this TCR beta chain is a study of graft-versus-host responses after intestinal transplantation. Study overall: Recipients had transplants, and these were multivisceral, liver-intestinal, or isolated intestinal. All recipients were given anti-thymocyte globulin induction, and tacrolimus and steroids were then administered for around three years.

TCRdb's copy holds only in-frame clones and misses some; the assay was immunoSEQ multiplex PCR. The table shows more than 45,000 clones, with around 91% occurring only once. With regard to this clone: What it binds is not known.

In germline, CDR1 is SNHLY, CDR2 FYNNEI. This CDR3 is 13 amino acids long. V lost 7 bases, J lost 3 bases, and 12 bases lay in between. Study-level points and caveats: After transplant, early declines in HvG clones were associated with peak levels of circulating GvH clones.

The starting material was PBMCs, obtained around 120 days after intestinal transplantation. The chain is built from TRBV2 and TRBJ1-1, with a weak D call TRBD1 (6 bases). This sequence originates from a human patient who received an intestinal transplant, so some T cells may come from the graft donor. DNA for the CDR3: TGTGCCAGCACCAGAGAGGGGGACACTGAAGCTTTCTTT. This translates into CASTREGDTEAFF.